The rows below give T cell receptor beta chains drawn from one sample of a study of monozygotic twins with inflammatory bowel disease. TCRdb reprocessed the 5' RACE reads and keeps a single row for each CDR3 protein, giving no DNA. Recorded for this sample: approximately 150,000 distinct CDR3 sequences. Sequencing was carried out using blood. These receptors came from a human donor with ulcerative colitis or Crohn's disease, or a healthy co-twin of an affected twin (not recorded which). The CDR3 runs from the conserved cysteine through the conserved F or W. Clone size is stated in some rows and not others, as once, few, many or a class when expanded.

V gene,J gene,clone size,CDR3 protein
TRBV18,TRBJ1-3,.,CASSSQGNSGNTIYF
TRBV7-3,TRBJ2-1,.,CASSLAGGGDEQFF
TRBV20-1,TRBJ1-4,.,CSAPPAGAGEKLFF
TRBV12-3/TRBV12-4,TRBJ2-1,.,CASSSINEQFF
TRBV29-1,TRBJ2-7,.,CSVEDRAGEVYEQYF
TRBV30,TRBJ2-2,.,CAWRLSNTGELFF
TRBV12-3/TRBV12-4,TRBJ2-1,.,CASSPRDRGTDEQFF
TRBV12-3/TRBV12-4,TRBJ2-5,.,CASTPGWREEETQYF
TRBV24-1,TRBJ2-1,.,CATSERGAYNEQFF
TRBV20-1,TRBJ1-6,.,CSARLRGVFRSPLHF
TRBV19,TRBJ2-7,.,CASSNHVAGGPDEQYF
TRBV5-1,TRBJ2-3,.,CASSADRFGTDTQYF
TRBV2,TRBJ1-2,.,CASIHGRAWTGDYGYTF
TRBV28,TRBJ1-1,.,CASSPGGPNTEAFF
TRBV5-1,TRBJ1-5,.,CASSPRGAVDQPQHF
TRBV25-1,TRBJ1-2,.,CASSERLGQADYGYTF
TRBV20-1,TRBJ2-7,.,CSARGGMDYEQYF
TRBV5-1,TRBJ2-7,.,CASSSDLLAGGYEQYF
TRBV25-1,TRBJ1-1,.,CASSGWDGNTEAFF
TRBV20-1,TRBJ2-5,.,CSASAWQGEGETQYF
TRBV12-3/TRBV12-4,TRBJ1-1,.,CASSPWYTEAFF
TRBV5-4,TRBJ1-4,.,CASSTGVTNEKLFF
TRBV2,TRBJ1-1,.,CASSGDGGEAFF
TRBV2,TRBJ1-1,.,CASGGGMNTEAFF
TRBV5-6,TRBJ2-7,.,CASSIWTSGVQEQYF
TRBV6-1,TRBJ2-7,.,CASRRVSGSSSYEQYF
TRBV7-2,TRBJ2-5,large,CASSSGLAVQETQYF
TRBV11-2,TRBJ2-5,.,CASSRRTALLTSAETQYF
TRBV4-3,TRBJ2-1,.,CASSQDWAGGYEQFF
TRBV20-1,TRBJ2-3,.,CSARETHEPDTQYF
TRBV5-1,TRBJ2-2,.,CASSRDREGGELFF
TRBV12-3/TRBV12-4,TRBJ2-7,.,CASSTRGGGLAYEQYF
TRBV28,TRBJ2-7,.,CASSRTVREQYF
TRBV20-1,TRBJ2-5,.,CSASTKETQYF
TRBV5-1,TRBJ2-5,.,CASSLKGQETQYF
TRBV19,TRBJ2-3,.,CASRRQGVKDTQYF
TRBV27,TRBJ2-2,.,CASSSFVAGRGGELFF
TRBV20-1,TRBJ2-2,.,CSARVLVNTGELFF
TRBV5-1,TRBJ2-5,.,CASSLDSGTAGRGTQYF